The 18 T cell receptor beta chains reported below all come from one sample, sequenced in a study of CD8 T cells in Susac syndrome. It was with random hexamers that roughly 0.45 to 1 ug RNA was reverse transcribed. TCRdb re-called the immunoSEQ multiplex PCR reads with MiXCR, one entry per CDR3 protein. The table has some 160,000 distinct CDR3 sequences, 90% to 95% seen once; the top ten hold roughly 0.11%. Specimen: CD4+ T cells from PBMCs. The receptors shown here come from a human donor with Susac syndrome.

The CDR3 DNA reads TGCAGTGCTAGAGATCGGCCTGGGGACTATGGCTACACCTTC. Translation gives CSARDRPGDYGYTF. The chain couples TRBV20-1 to TRBJ1-2; D is uncertain. There are 14 residues in the CDR3. Germline V lookup: CDR1 DFQATT, CDR2 SNEGSKA (reference sequence). Trimming shortened V by 0 bases and J by 3 bases, and 11 bases separated the two germline ends.

This clonotype occurred once. The chain has TRBV14 and TRBJ2-2; the match to TRBD1 covers 9 bases. Germline V gene sequence: CDR1 SGHDN, CDR2 FVKESK. V lost 4 bases to trimming and J lost 4 bases; unmatched junction nucleotides: 16. The CDR3 runs to 19 residues. In nucleotides, the CDR3 is TGTGCCAGCAGCCCGTACTCGAGGACAGGGGTGATCGGCACCGGGGAGCTGTTTTTT. Amino acids: CASSPYSRTGVIGTGELFF.

The chain couples TRBV9 to TRBJ2-1; D is possibly TRBD2 (5 bases). Per the germline V gene, CDR1 is SGDLS and CDR2 is YYNGEE. With 0 bases removed from V and 1 base from J, the gap between germline ends came to 14 bases. This CDR3 has 17 amino acids. The CDR3 loop is CASSVGPTGLSYNEQFF. CDR3 DNA: TGTGCCAGCAGCGTAGGCCCGACGGGGTTGTCCTACAATGAGCAGTTCTTC.

The V gene is TRBV6-1, the J gene TRBJ2-2; possible D gene TRBD2, 6 bases. This CDR3 contains 16 residues. Per germline, CDR1 MNHNS and CDR2 SASEGT. Trimming removed 6 bases at V and 5 bases at J, with 19 bases between. The DNA for the CDR3 is TGTGCCAGCAGGCAGGTCACCCTCCGGGGGACCGGGGAGCTGTTTTTT. This encodes CASRQVTLRGTGELFF.

The genes are TRBV3-1 and TRBJ2-5; possibly TRBD1 for D (5 bases). CDR3 length equals 17 residues. Germline CDR1 and CDR2: LGHDT and YNNKEL (reference sequence). The germline V and J ends were trimmed by 0 bases and 0 bases, with 14 bases remaining between them. The CDR3 nucleotides are TGTGCCAGCAGCCAAGAAGGACGGACACGGTACCAAGAGACCCAGTACTTC. Residues: CASSQEGRTRYQETQYF.

This chain joins TRBV6-1 and TRBJ1-1, with a tentative D call TRBD1 (6 bases). Trimming stripped 0 bases from V and 5 bases from J, with 13 bases between. Per germline, CDR1 MNHNS and CDR2 SASEGT. The CDR3 contains 15 residues. CDR3 in amino acids: CASSEAIIGGTEAFF. In DNA form, the CDR3 reads TGTGCCAGCAGTGAAGCGATTATAGGGGGTACTGAAGCTTTCTTT.

The chain has TRBV2 and TRBJ2-3; no firm D call. There are 12 residues in the CDR3. Trimming took 4 bases from V and 4 from J, leaving 6 bases between them. CDR1 SNHLY and CDR2 FYNNEI come from the germline V gene. CDR3 nucleotides: TGTGCCAGCAGTGCCAATCCAGATACGCAGTATTTT. Its translation: CASSANPDTQYF. The entire variable domain, with the rest obtained from reference TRBV2 and TRBJ2-3, is as follows: EPEVTQTPSHQVTQMGQEVILRCVPISNHLYFYWYRQILGQKVEFLVSFYNNEISEKSEIFDDQFSVERPDGSNFTLKIRSTKLEDSAMYFCASSANPDTQYFGPGTRLTVL.

The chain recombines TRBV29-1 with TRBJ1-4; 7 bases agree with TRBD1. The V gene end was trimmed by 6 bases and the J gene end by 4 bases; junction bases not matched to a gene: 5. CDR1 and CDR2 (germline): SQVTM, ANQGSEA. The CDR3 consists of 13 residues. CDR3 nucleotide sequence: TGCAGCGTCAGGGGGGCAGTTAATGAAAAACTGTTTTTT. Residues: CSVRGAVNEKLFF.

The V gene is TRBV3-1, the J gene TRBJ2-7, with TRBD1 matching over 7 bases. This CDR3 is 15 amino acids long. With 0 bases clipped from V and 6 bases from J, the junction kept 8 bases outside the gene matches. The germline gives CDR1 LGHDT, CDR2 YNNKEL (reference sequence). Written as DNA, the CDR3 is TGTGCCAGCAGCCAAGATCGGACAGGAGGATTCGAGCAGTACTTC. Translation: CASSQDRTGGFEQYF.

This clonotype was observed a few times. An end of the junction differs from the germline gene, which may be a read error. The CDR3: CASSAGQDTGELFF. The CDR3 nucleotides are TGTGCCAGCAGCGCCGGACAGGACACAGGGGAGCTGTTTTTT. The chain is built from TRBV5-4 and TRBJ2-2; 7 nucleotides match TRBD1. Germline values: CDR1 SGHNT, CDR2 YYREEE (reference sequence). The CDR3 loop spans 14 amino acids.

This clonotype was counted a single time. The gene calls are TRBV19 and TRBJ2-7, with 11 bases matching TRBD2. The CDR3 contains 15 residues. Unmatched junction bases numbered 5, after V lost 4 bases and J lost 3 bases. CDR1 is LNHDA and CDR2 is SQIVND in the germline V gene (reference sequence). The CDR3: CASSRGTSGNYEQYF. The DNA of the CDR3 is TGTGCCAGTAGTAGGGGGACTAGCGGAAACTACGAGCAGTACTTC.

This clonotype was picked up a small number of times. The chain links TRBV11-2 to TRBJ2-1; the D call may be TRBD1 or TRBD2 (5 bases each). V lost 7 bases and J 10 bases, leaving 14 bases between the germline ends. The CDR3 length is 12 residues. Germline-derived CDR1 and CDR2 are SGHAT and FQNNGV. CDR3 sequence: CASNHDGDEQFF. The CDR3 nucleotides are TGTGCCAGCAACCACGACGGGGACGAGCAGTTCTTC.

The chain recombines TRBV30 with TRBJ2-7; tentatively, D is TRBD1 (6 bases). The germline gives CDR1 GTSNPN, CDR2 SVGIG (reference sequence). V lost 2 bases, J lost 4 bases, and 9 bases lay in between. CDR3 length equals 12 residues. The CDR3 DNA reads TGTGCCTGGAGTACGACAGGATACGAGCAGTACTTC. It yields the protein CAWSTTGYEQYF.

This chain connects TRBV12-3 or TRBV12-4 to TRBJ2-7; 7 positions match TRBD1. The V and J ends lost 6 bases and 4 bases, in that order; junction bases with no gene match: 6. This CDR3 region has 13 residues. CDR3 nucleotide sequence: TGTGCCAGCAGGTCCGGGACAGTGTACGAGCAGTACTTC. Its translation is CASRSGTVYEQYF.

The chain has TRBV5-6 and TRBJ1-5; no clear D gene. Germline CDR1 SGHDT, CDR2 YYEEEE. V lost 4 bases and J 6 bases, leaving 17 bases between the germline ends. This CDR3 is 15 amino acids long. The chain's CDR3 is CASSRRQTWSQPQHF. CDR3 DNA: TGTGCCAGCAGCCGGCGCCAAACCTGGAGTCAGCCCCAGCATTTT.

The V gene is TRBV9, the J gene TRBJ1-3; no firm D call. This CDR3 spans 13 amino acids. Trimming shortened V by 5 bases and J by 1 base, and 7 bases separated the two germline ends. CDR1 and CDR2 from the germline V gene are SGDLS and YYNGEE. This CDR3 reads CASRGKSGNTIYF. The CDR3 nucleotides read TGTGCCAGCAGGGGTAAATCTGGAAACACCATATATTTT.

The chain combines TRBV7-8 with TRBJ1-6; D is perhaps TRBD1 (5 bases). The CDR3 totals 13 residues. V shed 5 bases and J shed 9 bases, with 11 bases lying between them. CDR1 SGHVS and CDR2 FQNEAQ come from the germline V gene. The CDR3 DNA follows: TGTGCCAGCAGCCCGAGGGGTAGTTCACCCCTCCACTTT. This translates into CASSPRGSSPLHF.

The rearrangement joins TRBV11-2 to TRBJ1-2, with a tentative D call TRBD1 (6 bases). CDR3 length equals 16 residues. Trimming took 0 bases from V and 7 from J, leaving 18 bases between them. Looked up from germline, CDR1 is SGHAT and CDR2 is FQNNGV. CDR3 DNA sequence: TGTGCCAGCAGCTTAGATTGGCCAACAGGGTCGGCTGGCTACACCTTC. It yields the protein CASSLDWPTGSAGYTF.